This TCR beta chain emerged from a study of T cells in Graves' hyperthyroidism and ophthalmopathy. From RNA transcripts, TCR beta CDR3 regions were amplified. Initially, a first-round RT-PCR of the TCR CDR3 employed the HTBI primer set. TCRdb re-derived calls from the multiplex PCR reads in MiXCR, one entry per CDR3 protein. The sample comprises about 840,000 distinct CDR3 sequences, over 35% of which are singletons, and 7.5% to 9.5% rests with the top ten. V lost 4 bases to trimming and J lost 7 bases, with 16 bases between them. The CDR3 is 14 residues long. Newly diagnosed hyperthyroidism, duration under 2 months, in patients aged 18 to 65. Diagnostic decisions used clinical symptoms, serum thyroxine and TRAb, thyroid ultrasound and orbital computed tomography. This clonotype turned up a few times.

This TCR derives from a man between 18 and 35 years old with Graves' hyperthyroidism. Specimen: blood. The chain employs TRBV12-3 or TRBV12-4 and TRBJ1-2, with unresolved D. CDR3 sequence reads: CASSSGRTGLGYTF. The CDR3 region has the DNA TGTGCCAGCAGTTCCGGACGGACCGGCCTTGGCTACACCTTC.